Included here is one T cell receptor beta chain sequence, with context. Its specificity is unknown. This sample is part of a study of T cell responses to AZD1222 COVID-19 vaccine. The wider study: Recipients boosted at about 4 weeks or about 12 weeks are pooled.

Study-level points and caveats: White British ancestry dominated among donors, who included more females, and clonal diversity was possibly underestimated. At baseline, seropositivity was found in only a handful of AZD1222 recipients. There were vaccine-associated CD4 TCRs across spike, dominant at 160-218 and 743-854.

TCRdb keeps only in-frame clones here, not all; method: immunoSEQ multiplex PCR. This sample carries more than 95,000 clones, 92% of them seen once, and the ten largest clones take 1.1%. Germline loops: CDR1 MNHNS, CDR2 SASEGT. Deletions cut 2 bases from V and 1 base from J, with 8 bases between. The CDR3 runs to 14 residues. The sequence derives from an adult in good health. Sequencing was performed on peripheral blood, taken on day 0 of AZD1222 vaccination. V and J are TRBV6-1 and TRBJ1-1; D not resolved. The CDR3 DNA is TGTGCCAGCAGTGAAACACCGGAGAACACTGAAGCTTTCTTT. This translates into CASSETPENTEAFF.